A single sample is the source of the 29 T cell receptor beta chains below, sequenced in a study of blood T cell repertoires in COVID-19. Method: immunoSEQ multiplex PCR; TCRdb's copy keeps in-frame clones and lacks some. The sample yields around 300,000 clones, 83% seen once. Sequenced: peripheral blood. Every receptor here comes from a man between 25 and 39 years old with active or convalescent COVID-19.

The rearrangement joins TRBV3-1 (or the pseudogene TRBV3-2) to TRBJ1-6; a weak D match, TRBD1 (5 bases). This CDR3 is built from 15 residues. Germline V gives CDR1 LGHDT, CDR2 YNNKEL (reference sequence). Trimming left V 3 bases short and J 3 bases short, with 9 bases between. Here the CDR3 DNA reads TGTGCCAGCAGCCAGTCGACAGTCTATAATTCACCCCTCCACTTT. Its protein is CASSQSTVYNSPLHF.

This chain connects TRBV7-9 to TRBJ1-4, with TRBD1 as a possible D gene (6 bases). The CDR3 is made up of 16 amino acids. CDR1 SEHNR and CDR2 FQNEAQ come from the germline V gene (reference sequence). The CDR3 DNA reads TGTCCCCCCTCGGCCCCAGGGGCGGTTTCTAATGAAAAACTGTTTTTT. Its translation: CPPSAPGAVSNEKLFF.

The chain employs TRBV7-9 and TRBJ1-6; D is unresolved. CDR1 is SEHNR and CDR2 is FQNEAQ in the germline V gene (reference sequence). CDR3 size: 12 residues. Trimming removed 3 bases at V and 5 bases at J, with 2 bases between. The CDR3 DNA is TGTGCCAGCAGCTTCGATAATTCACCCCTCCACTTT. Protein: CASSFDNSPLHF.

This rearrangement joins TRBV5-6 to TRBJ2-6, with a tentative D call TRBD2 (6 bases). Germline loops: CDR1 SGHDT, CDR2 YYEEEE. The CDR3 loop spans 17 amino acids. V was shortened by 4 bases and J by 0 bases, with 14 bases between the two germline ends. The CDR3 nucleotides are TGTGCCAGCAGCGGCAGGGACGGGAGCTCTGGGGCCAACGTCCTGACTTTC. It yields the protein CASSGRDGSSGANVLTF.

This clone was seen more than once but under ten times. The J gene is TRBJ1-4, the V gene TRBV7-2, with D possibly TRBD1 on 5 matching bases. V shed 1 base and J shed 11 bases, with 14 bases lying between them. Germline V lookup: CDR1 SGHTA, CDR2 FQGNSA. This CDR3 is built from 14 residues. As DNA, the CDR3 is TGTGCCAGCAGCTTAGGGGGCCGTAGTGAGAAACTGTTTTTT. Encoded protein: CASSLGGRSEKLFF.

The rearrangement links TRBV24-1 to TRBJ2-3; 7 bases fit TRBD1. In germline, CDR1 is KGHDR, CDR2 SFDVKD. The CDR3 sequence is 15 residues long. J gave up 4 bases and V 9 bases, and 12 bases lay outside the gene matches. The CDR3 region has the DNA TGTGCCACCGCTTACAGGGGCAGTTTGGCAGATACGCAGTATTTT. Protein product: CATAYRGSLADTQYF.

This clone was picked up one time. V and J are TRBV4-2 and TRBJ2-4; 7 nucleotides line up with TRBD2. Germline assignment: CDR1 LGHNA and CDR2 YNFKEQ. This CDR3 contains 16 residues. With 1 base clipped from V and 0 bases from J, the junction kept 3 bases outside the gene matches. DNA of the CDR3: TGTGCCAGCAGCCAAGTGGCTAGCGGAGCCAAAAACATTCAGTACTTC. Amino acid sequence: CASSQVASGAKNIQYF.

The chain employs TRBV14 and TRBJ1-3; possibly TRBD1 for D (5 bases). This CDR3 is 14 amino acids long. CDR1 and CDR2 from the germline V gene are SGHDN and FVKESK. V was trimmed by 5 bases and J by 0 bases, leaving 8 bases between them. CDR3 amino acids: CASSGGSSGNTIYF. In nucleotides, the CDR3 is TGTGCCAGCAGCGGGGGGAGCTCTGGAAACACCATATATTTT. Together with reference TRBV14 and TRBJ1-3, the CDR3 gives the full variable domain: EAGVTQFPSHSVIEKGQTVTLRCDPISGHDNLYWYRRVMGKEIKFLLHFVKESKQDESGMPNNRFLAERTGGTYSTLKVQPAELEDSGVYFCASSGGSSGNTIYFGEGSWLTVV.

The chain carries TRBV9 and TRBJ2-7, with TRBD1 matching over 8 bases. The germline V gene encodes CDR1 SGDLS and CDR2 YYNGEE. The CDR3 is 16 residues long. V lost 2 bases, J lost 3 bases, and 10 bases stayed unmatched. In DNA, the CDR3 is TGTGCCAGCAGCGTCTCGGTGAGACAGGGGATCTACGAGCAGTACTTC. It codes for CASSVSVRQGIYEQYF.

This chain connects TRBV19 to TRBJ1-3; D might be TRBD1 (6 bases). The CDR3 totals 15 residues. Germline V gene data show CDR1 as LNHDA and CDR2 as SQIVND (reference sequence). The V end was cut by 3 bases, the J end by 4 bases, with 13 bases between. CDR3 sequence reads: CASSMEQGWGNTIYF. The CDR3 DNA sequence: TGTGCCAGTAGTATGGAACAGGGATGGGGAAACACCATATATTTT. The variable domain in full, completed from reference TRBV19 and TRBJ1-3, reads DGGITQSPKYLFRKEGQNVTLSCEQNLNHDAMYWYRQDPGQGLRLIYYSQIVNDFQKGDIAEGYSVSREKKESFPLTVTSAQKNPTAFYLCASSMEQGWGNTIYFGEGSWLTVV.

This clone was seen only a few times. The chain recombines TRBV7-6 with TRBJ2-3, with D tentatively TRBD2 (5 bases). The CDR3 runs to 15 residues. Germline V gene data show CDR1 as SGHVS and CDR2 as FNYEAQ. Deletions cut 5 bases from V and 4 bases from J, with 16 bases between. In DNA, the CDR3 is TGTGCCAGCAGCCCGGGGAGCTTTGAGGCAGATACGCAGTATTTT. Translated, it gives CASSPGSFEADTQYF.

The rearrangement uses TRBV6-5 and TRBJ2-7, with 7 bases that match TRBD1. The CDR3 is 12 amino acids. Germline CDR1 MNHEY, CDR2 SVGAGI. The V segment lost 7 bases and the J segment 4 bases; nucleotides outside the gene matches: 4. CDR3 nucleotide sequence: TGTGCCAGCACGGCAGGGGGATACGAGCAGTACTTC. This sequence encodes CASTAGGYEQYF.

The V and J genes are TRBV25-1 and TRBJ1-4, with D uncertain. The germline V gene has CDR1 MGHDK and CDR2 SYGVNS. This CDR3 comprises 12 residues. The germline V and J ends were trimmed by 7 bases and 3 bases, with 6 bases remaining between them. The CDR3, as DNA: TGTGCCAGCACTGGGCCTAATGAAAAACTGTTTTTT. This gives the protein CASTGPNEKLFF.

J is TRBJ1-2 and V is TRBV5-1; D possibly corresponds to TRBD1 (5 bases). V was trimmed by 0 bases and J by 6 bases, leaving 12 bases between them. Germline-derived CDR1 and CDR2 are SGHRS and YFSETQ. This CDR3 is 14 amino acids long. The CDR3 sequence is CASSLGRAGDGYTF. The CDR3 nucleotides are TGCGCCAGCAGCTTGGGCAGGGCTGGAGATGGCTACACCTTC.

The CDR3 sequence: CASSPGRRGETQYF. CDR3 DNA: TGCGCCAGCAGCCCCGGAAGAAGGGGGGAGACCCAGTACTTC. The chain carries TRBV5-1 and TRBJ2-5; a weak D match, TRBD1 (6 bases). The V end was cut by 4 bases, the J end by 5 bases, with 15 bases between. The CDR3 is 14 amino acids. Germline CDR1 is SGHRS and CDR2 is YFSETQ.

This clone was observed a few times. The V gene is TRBV19, the J gene TRBJ2-2; D not resolved. CDR3 size: 13 residues. CDR1 is LNHDA and CDR2 is SQIVND in the germline V gene (reference sequence). V was trimmed by 6 bases and J by 6 bases, leaving 11 bases between them. Here the CDR3 reads CASSPGYAGELFF. The CDR3 DNA follows: TGTGCCAGTAGCCCCGGGTACGCCGGGGAGCTGTTTTTT.

The V and J genes are TRBV13 and TRBJ1-3, with a weak D call TRBD1 (6 bases). CDR3 size: 20 residues. The germline CDR1 and CDR2 sequences are PRHDT and FYEKMQ (reference sequence). Trimming removed 6 bases from V and 2 bases from J, with 29 bases in between. As DNA, the CDR3 is TGTGCCAGCAGATCCCTAGGGTTACAGGGTCTCCAGAGCGCTGGAAACACCATATATTTT. Protein product: CASRSLGLQGLQSAGNTIYF.

V gene TRBV6-2 or TRBV6-3 combines with J gene TRBJ2-5, with TRBD2 as a possible D gene (7 bases). From germline, CDR1 is MNHEY and CDR2 SVGEGT. The CDR3 length is 14 residues. V lost 3 bases to trimming and J lost 5 bases, with 13 bases between them. The CDR3 spells CASSYRGAGETQYF. CDR3 in DNA: TGTGCCAGCAGTTATCGGGGGGCCGGGGAGACCCAGTACTTC.

The CDR3 loop is CAWSGGRENQPQHF. CDR3 DNA: TGTGCCTGGAGCGGGGGACGGGAAAATCAGCCCCAGCATTTT. The chain joins TRBV30 to TRBJ1-5; TRBD1 is a possible D gene (5 bases). V was shortened by 3 bases and J by 4 bases, with 13 bases between the two germline ends. The CDR3 is 14 residues long. The germline gives CDR1 GTSNPN, CDR2 SVGIG (reference sequence).

The V gene is TRBV7-2, the J gene TRBJ1-1, with 8 bases matching TRBD1. The V segment lost 5 bases and the J segment 0 bases; nucleotides outside the gene matches: 2. From germline, CDR1 is SGHTA and CDR2 FQGNSA. The CDR3 length is 14 residues. CDR3: CASSRTGLNTEAFF. In DNA form, the CDR3 reads TGTGCCAGCAGCAGGACAGGGTTGAACACTGAAGCTTTCTTT. The full variable domain, with the rest looked up from reference TRBV7-2 and TRBJ1-1, is GAGVSQSPSNKVTEKGKDVELRCDPISGHTALYWYRQSLGQGLEFLIYFQGNSAPDKSGLPSDRFSAERTGGSVSTLTIQRTQQEDSAVYLCASSRTGLNTEAFFGQGTRLTVV.

The chain links TRBV9 to TRBJ2-7; the match to TRBD1 covers 10 bases. This CDR3 contains 16 residues. Germline V lookup: CDR1 SGDLS, CDR2 YYNGEE. V trimming: 0 bases; J trimming: 2 bases; junction bases outside the gene matches: 5. Written as DNA, the CDR3 is TGTGCCAGCAGCGTAGGATCGGACAGGGGGGCCTACGAGCAGTACTTC. It codes for CASSVGSDRGAYEQYF.

The chain is built from TRBV4-3 and TRBJ1-2; no firm D call. V lost 4 bases to trimming and J lost 0 bases, with 12 bases between them. The CDR3 length is 15 residues. Germline assignment: CDR1 LGHNA and CDR2 YSLEER. CDR3 protein: CASSLSRYSNYGYTF. In nucleotides, the CDR3 is TGCGCCAGCAGCCTCTCTCGGTACTCTAACTATGGCTACACCTTC.

This sequence joins TRBV2 and TRBJ2-7, with 8 bases lining up with TRBD1. Germline trimming cut 3 bases from V and 7 bases from J; bases unmatched to any gene: 8. Germline V gene sequence: CDR1 SNHLY, CDR2 FYNNEI. The CDR3 sequence is 14 residues long. CDR3: CASSEDREFGEQYF. CDR3 sequence (DNA): TGTGCCAGCAGTGAGGACAGGGAGTTTGGAGAGCAGTACTTC.

The rearrangement links TRBV19 to TRBJ1-2, with 10 bases identical to TRBD1. With V trimmed by 4 bases and J by 3 bases, 5 bases remained unmatched. Germline assignment: CDR1 LNHDA and CDR2 SQIVND (reference sequence). CDR3 length: 15 amino acids. The CDR3: CASSSPGQGHYGYTF. The DNA of the CDR3 is TGTGCCAGTAGTAGTCCGGGACAGGGGCACTATGGCTACACCTTC.

This clone was detected only once. The V call is TRBV2, the J call TRBJ2-5, with 10 bases lining up with TRBD2. V lost 0 bases to trimming and J lost 2 bases; unmatched junction nucleotides: 6. The CDR3 has 17 residues. In germline, CDR1 is SNHLY, CDR2 FYNNEI. CDR3 nucleotide sequence: TGTGCCAGCAGTGAAGCGCAGTCACTAGCGGGGCAAGAGACCCAGTACTTC. It specifies CASSEAQSLAGQETQYF.

The chain links TRBV14 to TRBJ2-7; D remains unclear. Looked up from germline, CDR1 is SGHDN and CDR2 is FVKESK. The CDR3 is 13 amino acids. Trimming shortened V by 1 base and J by 6 bases, and 10 bases separated the two germline ends. Here the CDR3 reads CASSQAGSFEQYF. In DNA form, the CDR3 reads TGTGCCAGCAGCCAAGCCGGTTCTTTCGAGCAGTACTTC.

The chain links TRBV9 to TRBJ2-1; 13 nucleotides match TRBD2. From germline, CDR1 is SGDLS and CDR2 YYNGEE. The CDR3 consists of 18 residues. The ends lost 4 bases at V and 2 bases at J; junction bases unmatched: 9. Written as DNA, the CDR3 is TGTGCCAGCAGCCCGACTAGCGGGGGGCACCAAACCTACAATGAGCAGTTCTTC. Protein: CASSPTSGGHQTYNEQFF.

The genes are TRBV5-5 and TRBJ1-5; D is unclear. The CDR3 extends over 14 amino acids. Germline V gene sequence: CDR1 SGHKS, CDR2 YYEKEE (reference sequence). The V gene lost 0 bases and the J gene lost 4 bases, with 8 bases spanning the gap. CDR3 amino acids: CASSLEPRNQPQHF. The CDR3 region has the DNA TGTGCCAGCAGCTTGGAACCGAGGAATCAGCCCCAGCATTTT. Full variable domain (rest looked up from reference TRBV5-5 and TRBJ1-5): DAGVTQSPTHLIKTRGQQVTLRCSPISGHKSVSWYQQVLGQGPQFIFQYYEKEERGRGNFPDRFSARQFPNYSSELNVNALLLGDSALYLCASSLEPRNQPQHFGDGTRLSIL.

This chain links TRBV4-3 with TRBJ1-1; weak D call: TRBD1 (6 bases). CDR3 length: 16 amino acids. CDR1 and CDR2 (germline): LGHNA, YSLEER. The germline V and J ends were trimmed by 0 bases and 0 bases, with 11 bases remaining between them. The CDR3 DNA follows: TGCGCCAGCAGCCAAGATCTAGCAGGGGTGAACACTGAAGCTTTCTTT. This translates into CASSQDLAGVNTEAFF.